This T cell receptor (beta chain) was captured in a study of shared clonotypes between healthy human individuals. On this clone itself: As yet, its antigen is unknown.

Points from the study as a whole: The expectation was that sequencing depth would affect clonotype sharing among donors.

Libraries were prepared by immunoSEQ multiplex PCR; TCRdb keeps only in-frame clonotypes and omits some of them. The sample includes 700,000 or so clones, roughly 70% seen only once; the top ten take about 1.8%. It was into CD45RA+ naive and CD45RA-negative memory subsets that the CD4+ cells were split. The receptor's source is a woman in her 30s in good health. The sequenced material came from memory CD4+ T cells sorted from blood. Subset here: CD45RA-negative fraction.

Written as DNA, the CDR3 is TGCGCCAGCAGCTTGGGACCGGGACAGATTCTCGGGCAGTACTTC. The encoded protein is CASSLGPGQILGQYF. The chain uses TRBV5-1 and TRBJ2-7; 7 positions match TRBD1. Trimming removed 0 bases from V and 9 bases from J; junction bases left unmatched: 12. This CDR3 spans 15 amino acids. CDR1 and CDR2 (germline): SGHRS, YFSETQ.